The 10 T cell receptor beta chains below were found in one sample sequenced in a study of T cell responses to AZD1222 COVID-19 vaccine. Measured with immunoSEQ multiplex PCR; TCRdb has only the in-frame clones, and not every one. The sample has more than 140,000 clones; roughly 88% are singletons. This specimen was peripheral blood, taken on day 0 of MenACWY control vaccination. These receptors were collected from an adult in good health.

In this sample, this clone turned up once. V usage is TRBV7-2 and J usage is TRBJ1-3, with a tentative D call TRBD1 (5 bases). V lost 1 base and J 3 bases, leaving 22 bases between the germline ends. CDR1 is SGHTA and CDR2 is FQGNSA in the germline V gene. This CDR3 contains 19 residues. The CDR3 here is CASSLGLPGRYYRGNTIYF. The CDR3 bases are TGTGCCAGCAGCTTAGGTCTACCAGGGCGCTACTACCGTGGAAACACCATATATTTT. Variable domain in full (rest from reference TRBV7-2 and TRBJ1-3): GAGVSQSPSNKVTEKGKDVELRCDPISGHTALYWYRQSLGQGLEFLIYFQGNSAPDKSGLPSDRFSAERTGGSVSTLTIQRTQQEDSAVYLCASSLGLPGRYYRGNTIYFGEGSWLTVV.

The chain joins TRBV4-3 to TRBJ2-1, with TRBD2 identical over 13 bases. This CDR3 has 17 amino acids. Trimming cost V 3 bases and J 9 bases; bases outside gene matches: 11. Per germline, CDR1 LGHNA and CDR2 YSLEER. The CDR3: CASSQGRTSGGVFEQFF. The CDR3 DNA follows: TGCGCCAGCAGCCAGGGCCGAACTAGCGGGGGGGTTTTTGAGCAGTTCTTC.

CDR3 residues: CASTNTGAEQYF. The CDR3 DNA follows: TGTGCCAGCACCAACACAGGGGCCGAGCAGTACTTC. The chain employs TRBV7-9 and TRBJ2-7; 7 nucleotides agree with TRBD1. Germline lookup yields CDR1 SEHNR and CDR2 FQNEAQ (reference sequence). The CDR3 extends over 12 amino acids. V shed 7 bases and J 6 bases; nucleotides not matched to a gene: 6.

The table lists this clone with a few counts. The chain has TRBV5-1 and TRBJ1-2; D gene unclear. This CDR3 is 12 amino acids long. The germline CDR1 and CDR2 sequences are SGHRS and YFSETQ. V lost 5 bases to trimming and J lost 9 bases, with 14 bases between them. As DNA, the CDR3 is TGCGCCAGCAGGTTTCCCGCTGAGAGCTACACCTTC. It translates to CASRFPAESYTF.

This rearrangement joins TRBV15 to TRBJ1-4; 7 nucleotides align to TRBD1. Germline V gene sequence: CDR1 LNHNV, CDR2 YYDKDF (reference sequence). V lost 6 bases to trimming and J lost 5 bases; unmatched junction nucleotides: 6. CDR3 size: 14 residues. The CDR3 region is CATSAGGSNEKLFF. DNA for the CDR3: TGTGCCACCAGTGCAGGGGGTTCAAATGAAAAACTGTTTTTT.

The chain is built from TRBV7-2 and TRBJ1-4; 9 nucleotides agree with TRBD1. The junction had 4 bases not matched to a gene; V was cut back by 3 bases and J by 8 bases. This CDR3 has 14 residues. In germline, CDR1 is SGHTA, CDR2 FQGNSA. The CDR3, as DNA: TGTGCCAGCAGCTTCGGACAGGGGAGGGAAAAACTGTTTTTT. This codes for CASSFGQGREKLFF.

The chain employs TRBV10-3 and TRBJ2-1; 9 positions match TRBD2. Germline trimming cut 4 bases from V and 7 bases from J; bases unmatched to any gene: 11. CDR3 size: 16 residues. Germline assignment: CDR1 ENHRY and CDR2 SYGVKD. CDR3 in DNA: TGTGCCATCAGTGGGAACAGCGGGAGGCCCGGGAATGAGCAGTTCTTC. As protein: CAISGNSGRPGNEQFF.

CDR3 bases: TGTGCCACCTCGTGGAACGGGCCTCAAGAGACCCAGTACTTC. Protein product: CATSWNGPQETQYF. The chain employs TRBV18 and TRBJ2-5; D not resolved. The length of the CDR3 is 14 residues. Deletions cut 10 bases from V and 2 bases from J, with 17 bases between. Germline V gives CDR1 KGHSH, CDR2 LQKENI.

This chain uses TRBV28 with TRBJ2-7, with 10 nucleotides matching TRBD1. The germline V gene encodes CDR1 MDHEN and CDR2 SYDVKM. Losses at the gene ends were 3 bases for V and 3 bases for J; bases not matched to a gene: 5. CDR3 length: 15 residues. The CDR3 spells CASSFHGTGDYEQYF. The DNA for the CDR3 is TGTGCCAGCAGTTTTCACGGGACAGGGGACTACGAGCAGTACTTC. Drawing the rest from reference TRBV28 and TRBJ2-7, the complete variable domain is DVKVTQSSRYLVKRTGEKVFLECVQDMDHENMFWYRQDPGLGLRLIYFSYDVKMKEKGDIPEGYSVSREKKERFSLILESASTNQTSMYLCASSFHGTGDYEQYFGPGTRLTVT.

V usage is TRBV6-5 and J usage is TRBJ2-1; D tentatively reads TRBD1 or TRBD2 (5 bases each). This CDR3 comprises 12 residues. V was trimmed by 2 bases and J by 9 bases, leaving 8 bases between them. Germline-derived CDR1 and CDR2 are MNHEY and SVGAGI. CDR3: CASSYEGTEQFF. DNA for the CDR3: TGTGCCAGCAGTTACGAGGGGACTGAGCAGTTCTTC.